This passage covers 21 T cell receptor beta chains from one sample sequenced in a study of tumor-infiltrating lymphocytes in primary liver carcinoma. The input was 450 to 500 ng total RNA; TCR beta cDNA was made from it with a constant-region primer. ARM-PCR, slightly modified, supplied the TCR beta libraries through three nested multiplex PCR rounds. Both of the initial two PCR rounds ran for about 11 cycles and employed TRBV1-TRBV30 forward primers alongside a C-beta reverse primer. TCRdb passed the multiplex PCR reads through MiXCR, listing each CDR3 protein once. The sample has 200,000 or so distinct CDR3 sequences, approximately 65% seen once. Unsorted whole blood yielded blood RNA, and germline DNA was extracted as well. Sample: peripheral blood. Receptor source: a woman aged 60-70 years with primary liver carcinoma and hepatitis B virus infection.

The rearrangement uses TRBV27 and TRBJ2-7; D possibly corresponds to TRBD2 (6 bases). Germline CDR1 MNHEY, CDR2 SMNVEV (reference sequence). Deletions cut 0 bases from V and 0 bases from J, with 9 bases between. The CDR3 extends over 15 amino acids. The CDR3 DNA reads TGTGCCAGCAGTTTATCCGGGGGATTCTCCTACGAGCAGTACTTC. Its translation is CASSLSGGFSYEQYF.

To note about this clonotype: One junction end does not reproduce the germline sequence, and a read error may be involved. The rearrangement links TRBV11-2 to TRBJ2-1; D not resolved. The CDR3 extends over 14 amino acids. Germline CDR1 is SGHAT and CDR2 is FQNNGV. CDR3 coding DNA: TGTGTCAGCAGCTTTGGGCGTGGATCCAATGAGCAGTTCTTC. Encoded protein: CVSSFGRGSNEQFF. The whole variable domain, remainder taken from reference TRBV11-2 and TRBJ2-1, is EAGVAQSPRYKIIEKRQSVAFWCNPISGHATLYWYQQILGQGPKLLIQFQNNGVVDDSQLPKDRFSAERLKGVDSTLKIQPAKLEDSAVYLCVSSFGRGSNEQFFGPGTRLTVL.

This clonotype was recorded only once. Since a much larger clone is just one base distant, this may be a read error. V usage is TRBV5-5 and J usage is TRBJ1-5; unclear D gene. Germline loops: CDR1 SGHKS, CDR2 YYEKEE (reference sequence). The CDR3 is 14 residues long. CDR3 bases: TGTGCCAGCAGCTTGGGACGAGGATCTCAGCCCCAGGATTTT. Translation: CASSLGRGSQPQDF.

This clonotype was counted at least ten times. The chain combines TRBV6-5 with TRBJ2-5; possibly TRBD1 for D (6 bases). Germline V lookup: CDR1 MNHEY, CDR2 SVGAGI. Deletions cut 6 bases from V and 3 bases from J, with 11 bases between. The CDR3 consists of 13 residues. CDR3 bases: TGTGCCAGCAGCCCGGACAGAGAAGAGACCCAGTACTTC. Amino acid sequence: CASSPDREETQYF.

This chain joins TRBV6-1 and TRBJ1-4, with TRBD1 matching 7 bases. With 7 bases clipped from V and 8 bases from J, the junction kept 16 bases outside the gene matches. CDR3 length equals 16 residues. Per the germline V gene, CDR1 is MNHNS and CDR2 is SASEGT. CDR3 region: CASTRQGLDQREKLFF. In nucleotides, the CDR3 is TGTGCCAGCACAAGACAGGGTTTGGATCAAAGGGAAAAACTGTTTTTT.

Note on this clonotype: A much larger clone differs from this one at a single base, so this may be a read error. J is TRBJ2-7 and V is TRBV14; no clear D. This CDR3 contains 14 residues. The V end lost 1 base, the J end lost 2 bases, and 9 bases lay between the germline ends. Germline CDR1 is SGHDN and CDR2 is FVKESK. The CDR3 reads CASSQGLWAYEQYF. In DNA form, the CDR3 reads TGTGCCAGCAGCCAAGGTCTGTGGGCCTACGAGCAGTACTTC.

Comment on this clonotype: With a much larger clone just one base away, this may be a read error. The chain joins TRBV5-1 to TRBJ2-3; tentatively, D is TRBD2 (6 bases). Germline assignment: CDR1 SGHRS and CDR2 YFSETQ. CDR3 length: 15 amino acids. CDR3 region: CASSGAGLSTVTQYF. DNA for the CDR3: TGCGCCAGCAGTGGGGCGGGATTAAGCACAGTTACGCAGTATTTT.

V is TRBV11-1 and J is TRBJ2-1; TRBD2 agrees at 8 bases. This CDR3 spans 17 amino acids. From germline, CDR1 is SGHAT and CDR2 FQDESV (reference sequence). CDR3 nucleotide sequence: TGTATCAGCAGCTTTACTAGCGGCCCCTCCTTTTATTCGGAGCAGTTCTTC. It encodes CISSFTSGPSFYSEQFF.

Details on this clonotype: The junction shows a germline mismatch at one end, possibly a read error. The V gene is TRBV28, the J gene TRBJ1-1; 7 nucleotides line up with TRBD1. CDR3 length equals 13 residues. Per the germline V gene, CDR1 is MDHEN and CDR2 is SYDVKM. This chain's CDR3 is CVSSSGGRTEAFF. The CDR3 bases are TGTGTCAGCAGTTCAGGGGGGCGAACTGAAGCTTTCTTT.

V gene TRBV29-1 combines with J gene TRBJ1-2; possibly TRBD1 for D (6 bases). Between the trimmed V and J ends, which lost 5 bases and 12 bases, there was a span of 22 bases. Germline V gene sequence: CDR1 SQVTM, CDR2 ANQGSEA. This CDR3 has 13 amino acids. The CDR3 sequence: CSVQYRAHYGNTF. CDR3 DNA: TGCAGCGTTCAATACAGGGCTCACTATGGTAACACCTTC.

Of note for this clonotype: Possible read error: a much larger clone is one base away. V is TRBV7-8 and J is TRBJ2-3; D may be TRBD2 (6 bases). The V gene's germline CDR1 is SGHVS and CDR2 FQNEAQ. V lost 2 bases, J lost 2 bases, and 29 bases lay in between. The CDR3 sequence is 21 residues long. Here the CDR3 reads CASSLNRLFRDWESNTDTQYF. The CDR3 DNA reads as TGTGCCAGCAGCTTAAACCGCTTATTTCGGGACTGGGAATCTAACACAGATACGCAGTATTTT.

In regard to this clonotype: At one end the junction does not follow the germline gene, possibly because of a read error. The chain links TRBV11-2 to TRBJ2-7; D remains unclear. The CDR3 runs 16 residues. The germline CDR1 and CDR2 sequences are SGHAT and FQNNGV. The CDR3 coding sequence is TGTGCCAGCAGCTTAGCCGAAGACGCCACATTTTACGTGCAGTACTTC. It codes for CASSLAEDATFYVQYF.

Many counts were recorded for this clonotype. The chain couples TRBV7-9 to TRBJ2-5; D not certain. The CDR3 covers 12 residues. Germline lookup yields CDR1 SEHNR and CDR2 FQNEAQ (reference sequence). Trimming stripped 6 bases from V and 0 bases from J, with 5 bases between. The CDR3 protein is CASSQDQETQYF. As DNA, the CDR3 is TGTGCCAGCAGTCAGGACCAAGAGACCCAGTACTTC.

The table lists this clonotype with a few counts. The chain combines TRBV5-1 with TRBJ1-5, with 7 bases lining up with TRBD1. The CDR3 is 16 residues long. Germline CDR1 is SGHRS and CDR2 is YFSETQ. The J segment lost 0 bases and the V segment lost 4 bases, leaving 7 bases of the junction unmatched. The CDR3 nucleotides read TGCGCCAGCAGCCCGGGGACAGCTTATAGCAATCAGCCCCAGCATTTT. This codes for CASSPGTAYSNQPQHF.

As to this clonotype: This could be a read error, since a much larger clone is one nucleotide away. The chain uses TRBV6-6 and TRBJ1-2, with D hard to call. From germline, CDR1 is MNHNY and CDR2 SVGAGI (reference sequence). The length of the CDR3 is 11 residues. V was pared by 7 bases and J by 2 bases, with 5 bases between. CDR3 nucleotide sequence: TGTGCCAGCAACGGCAACTATGGCTACACCTTC. This translates into CASNGNYGYTF.

The V call is TRBV11-2, the J call TRBJ2-3; D uncertain. This CDR3 spans 15 amino acids. Germline CDR1 is SGHAT and CDR2 is FQNNGV. CDR3 sequence reads: CTSSLVASSTDTQYF. For the CDR3, the DNA is TGTACGAGCAGCTTAGTCGCATCTAGCACAGATACGCAGTATTTT.

A remark on this clonotype: This may stem from a read error, because a much larger clone lies one nucleotide away. This chain links TRBV6-1 with TRBJ1-5, with D tentatively TRBD1 (6 bases). This CDR3 has 12 amino acids. V dropped 7 bases and J dropped 14 bases, with 18 bases sitting between them. From germline, CDR1 is MNHNS and CDR2 SASEGT. The DNA of the CDR3 is TGTGCCAGCATGGGACACGAGTACCCCAAGCATTTT. Translating it yields CASMGHEYPKHF.

The chain employs TRBV15 and TRBJ2-7, with no clear D. The CDR3 is 14 residues long. Between the trimmed V and J ends, which lost 1 base and 1 base, there was a span of 8 bases. Germline V gene lookup returns CDR1 LNHNV and CDR2 YYDKDF (reference sequence). The CDR3 region is CATSRVKSSYEQYF. As DNA, the CDR3 is TGTGCCACCAGCAGAGTTAAGTCGTCCTACGAGCAGTACTTC.

The rearrangement links TRBV11-2 to TRBJ2-1; D is undetermined. V lost 5 bases and J 1 base, leaving 9 bases between the germline ends. There are 14 residues in the CDR3. Looked up from germline, CDR1 is SGHAT and CDR2 is FQNNGV. The CDR3 DNA reads as TGTGCCAGCAGCCCCACGATTTCCTACAATGAGCAGTTCTTC. As protein: CASSPTISYNEQFF.

V is TRBV11-3 and J is TRBJ2-1, with D possibly being TRBD2 (6 bases). Germline assignment: CDR1 SGHNT and CDR2 YENEEA. This CDR3 comprises 14 residues. The CDR3 bases are TGTGTCAGTCTCCGGACGGGGGCCTACAATGAGCAGTTCTTC. This translates into CVSLRTGAYNEQFF.

This rearrangement joins TRBV11-3 to TRBJ2-7; D may be TRBD2 (6 bases). Trimming pared 6 bases from V and 7 bases from J, leaving 16 bases between. The CDR3 is 13 amino acids. Germline CDR1 is SGHNT and CDR2 is YENEEA. CDR3 protein: CASRPGEANEQYV. The CDR3 nucleotides are TGTGCCAGCAGGCCGGGGGAGGCCAATGAGCAGTACGTC.